The sequence of this T cell receptor (beta chain) was determined in a study of blood T cell repertoires in COVID-19. Seattle researchers signed up patients amid active infection and tracked them longitudinally. The CDR3 extends over 14 amino acids. The germline CDR1 and CDR2 sequences are KGHSH and LQKENI. Trimming pared 2 bases from V and 4 bases from J, leaving 11 bases between. Assay used: immunoSEQ multiplex PCR; TCRdb lists only in-frame clones, some missing. Of a few hundred thousand clones listed, about 92% are singletons. The chain carries TRBV18 and TRBJ1-2, with a weak D call TRBD1 (6 bases). Input material: peripheral blood. The source of this sequence is a woman in her sixties with COVID-19, enrolled during active disease. The CDR3 DNA is TGTGCCAGCTCACCAATCACAGGGTTCTATGGCTACACCTTC. This gives the protein CASSPITGFYGYTF.